This TCR beta chain was sequenced during a study of T cells in Graves' hyperthyroidism and ophthalmopathy. The V gene's germline CDR1 is SNHLY and CDR2 FYNNEI. The V end was cut by 4 bases, the J end by 4 bases, with 10 bases between. CDR3 length equals 13 residues. Amplified regions were TCR beta CDR3 sequences from RNA transcripts. In the first-round RT-PCR of the TCR CDR3, the HTBI primer set was used. TCRdb re-derived calls from the multiplex PCR reads in MiXCR, one entry per CDR3 protein. The table records 600,000 or so distinct CDR3 sequences, 13% to 15% of them present only once. PBMCs were derived from roughly 9.6 ml fresh peripheral blood. This clonotype occurred many times.

Specimen: blood. The V and J genes are TRBV2 and TRBJ1-2; maybe TRBD1 (5 bases). The receptor was derived from a woman under 30 with Graves' ophthalmopathy. Written as DNA, the CDR3 is TGTGCCAGCAGTGGAGGGGTCGGCTATGGCTACACCTTC. This sequence encodes CASSGGVGYGYTF. Together with reference TRBV2 and TRBJ1-2, the CDR3 gives the full variable domain: EPEVTQTPSHQVTQMGQEVILRCVPISNHLYFYWYRQILGQKVEFLVSFYNNEISEKSEIFDDQFSVERPDGSNFTLKIRSTKLEDSAMYFCASSGGVGYGYTFGSGTRLTVV.